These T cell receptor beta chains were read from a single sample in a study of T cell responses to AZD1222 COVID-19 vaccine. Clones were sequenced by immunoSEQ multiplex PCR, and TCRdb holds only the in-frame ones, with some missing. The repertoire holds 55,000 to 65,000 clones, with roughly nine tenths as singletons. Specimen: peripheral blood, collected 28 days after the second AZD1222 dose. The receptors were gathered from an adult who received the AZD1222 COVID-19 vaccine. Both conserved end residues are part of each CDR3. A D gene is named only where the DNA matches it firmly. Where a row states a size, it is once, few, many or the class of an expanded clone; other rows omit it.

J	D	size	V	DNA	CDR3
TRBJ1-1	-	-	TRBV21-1	TGTGCCAGCAGCAAAGCGCTTCGTACCAGGGGGGCGCCTGAAGCTTTCTTT	CASSKALRTRGAPEAFF
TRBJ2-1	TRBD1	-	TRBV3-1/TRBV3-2	TGTGCCAGCAGCCCTCAGGGGGCAGGGTACAATGAGCAGTTCTTC	CASSPQGAGYNEQFF
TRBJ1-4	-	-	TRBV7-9	TGTGCCAGCAGCTTAAGGGCGGGGGAAATTGAAAAACTGTTTTTT	CASSLRAGEIEKLFF
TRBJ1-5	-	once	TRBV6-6	TGTGCCAGCAGTTATCCAGGGGTGCAGCAGCCCCAGCATTTT	CASSYPGVQQPQHF
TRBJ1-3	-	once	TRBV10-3	TGTGCCATCGGGGCAGGGGGAAACACCATATATTTT	CAIGAGGNTIYF
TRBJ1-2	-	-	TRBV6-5	TGTGCCAGCAGCCCAACAAGAGATCATGGCTACACCTTC	CASSPTRDHGYTF
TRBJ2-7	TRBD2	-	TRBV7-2	TGTGCCAGCAGCAAACAATTAGCGGGAACCCCTTACTTC	CASSKQLAGTPYF
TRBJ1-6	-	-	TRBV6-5	TGTGCCAGCAGTTACTCCGGGCGGGCGAGCCTCCACTTT	CASSYSGRASLHF
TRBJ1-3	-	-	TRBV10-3	TGTGCCATCAGTGAGTCTAGGGGAACTGGAAACACCATATATTTT	CAISESRGTGNTIYF
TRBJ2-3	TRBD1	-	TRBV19	TGTGCCAGTCGGGGACAGGGGGGAACAGATACGCAGTATTTT	CASRGQGGTDTQYF
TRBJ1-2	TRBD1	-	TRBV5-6	TGTGCCAGCAGCTGGGACAGTATCAACTATGGCTACACCTTC	CASSWDSINYGYTF